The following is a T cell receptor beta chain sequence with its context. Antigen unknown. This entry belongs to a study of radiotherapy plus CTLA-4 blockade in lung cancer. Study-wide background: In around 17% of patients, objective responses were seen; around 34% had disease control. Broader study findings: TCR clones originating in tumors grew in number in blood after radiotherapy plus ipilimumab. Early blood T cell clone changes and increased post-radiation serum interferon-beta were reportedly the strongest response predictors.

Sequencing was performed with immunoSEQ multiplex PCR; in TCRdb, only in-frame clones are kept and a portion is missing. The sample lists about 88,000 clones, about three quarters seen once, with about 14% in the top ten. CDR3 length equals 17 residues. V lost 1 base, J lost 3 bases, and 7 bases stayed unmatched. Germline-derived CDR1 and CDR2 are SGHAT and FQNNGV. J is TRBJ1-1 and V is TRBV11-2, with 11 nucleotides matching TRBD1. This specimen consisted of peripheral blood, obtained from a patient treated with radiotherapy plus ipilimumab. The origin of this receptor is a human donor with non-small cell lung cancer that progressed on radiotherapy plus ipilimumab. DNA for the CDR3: TGTGCCAGCAGCTTAGCTTTCAGGGGACAGGGGGACACTGAAGCTTTCTTT. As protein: CASSLAFRGQGDTEAFF.